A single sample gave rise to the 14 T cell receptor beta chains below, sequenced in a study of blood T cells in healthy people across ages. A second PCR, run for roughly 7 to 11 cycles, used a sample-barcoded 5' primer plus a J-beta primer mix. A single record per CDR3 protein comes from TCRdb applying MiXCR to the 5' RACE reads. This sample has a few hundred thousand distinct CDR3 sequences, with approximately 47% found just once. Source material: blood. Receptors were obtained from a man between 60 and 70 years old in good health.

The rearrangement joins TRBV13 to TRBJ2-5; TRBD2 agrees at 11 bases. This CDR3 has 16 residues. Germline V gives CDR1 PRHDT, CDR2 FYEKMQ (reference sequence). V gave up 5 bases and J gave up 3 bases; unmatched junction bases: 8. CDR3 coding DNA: TGTGCCAGCAGCGCCCGGACTAGCGGGCAAGAAGAGACCCAGTACTTC. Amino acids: CASSARTSGQEETQYF.

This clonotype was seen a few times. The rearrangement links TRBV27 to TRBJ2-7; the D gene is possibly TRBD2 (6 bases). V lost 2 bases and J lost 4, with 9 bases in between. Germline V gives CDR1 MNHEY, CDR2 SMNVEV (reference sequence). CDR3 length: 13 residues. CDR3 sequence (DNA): TGTGCCAGCAGTTTACCAGGGACTTACGAGCAGTACTTC. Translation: CASSLPGTYEQYF.

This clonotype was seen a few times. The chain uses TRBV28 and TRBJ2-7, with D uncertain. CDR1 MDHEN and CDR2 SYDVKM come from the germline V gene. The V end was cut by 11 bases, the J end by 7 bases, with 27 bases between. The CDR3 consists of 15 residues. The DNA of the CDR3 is TGTGCCGGAGCACGAGCCCCGGTTGGGAACAATGAGCAGTACTTC. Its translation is CAGARAPVGNNEQYF.

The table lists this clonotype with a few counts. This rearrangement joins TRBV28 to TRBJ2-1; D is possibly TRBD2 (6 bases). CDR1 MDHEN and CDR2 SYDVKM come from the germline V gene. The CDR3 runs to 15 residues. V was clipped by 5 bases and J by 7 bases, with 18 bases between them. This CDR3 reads CASSVTSALRNEQFF. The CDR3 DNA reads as TGTGCCAGCAGTGTGACTAGTGCCTTAAGGAATGAGCAGTTCTTC.

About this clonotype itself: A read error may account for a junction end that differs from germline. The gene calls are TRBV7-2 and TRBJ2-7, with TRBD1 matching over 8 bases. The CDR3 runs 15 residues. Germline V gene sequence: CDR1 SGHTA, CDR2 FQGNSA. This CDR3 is CASSLNRGNSCEQYF. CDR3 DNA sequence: TGTGCCAGCAGCTTAAACAGGGGGAACTCCTGCGAGCAGTACTTC.

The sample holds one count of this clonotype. CDR3 in amino acids: CASSYTSGDPNTEAFF. The CDR3 DNA sequence: TGCGCCAGCAGCTACACCTCAGGGGACCCGAACACTGAAGCTTTCTTT. The rearrangement uses TRBV5-1 and TRBJ1-1, with D tentatively TRBD1 (6 bases). This CDR3 has 16 amino acids. V dropped 3 bases and J dropped 1 base, with 16 bases sitting between them. Germline lookup yields CDR1 SGHRS and CDR2 YFSETQ.

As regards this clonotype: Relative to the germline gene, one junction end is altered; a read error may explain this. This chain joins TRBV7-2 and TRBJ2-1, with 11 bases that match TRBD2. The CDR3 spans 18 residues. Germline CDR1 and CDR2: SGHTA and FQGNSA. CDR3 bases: TGTGACAGCAGCCCTCGACTAGCGGGGTTCGGGTCCTACAATGAGCAGTTCTTC. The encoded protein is CDSSPRLAGFGSYNEQFF.

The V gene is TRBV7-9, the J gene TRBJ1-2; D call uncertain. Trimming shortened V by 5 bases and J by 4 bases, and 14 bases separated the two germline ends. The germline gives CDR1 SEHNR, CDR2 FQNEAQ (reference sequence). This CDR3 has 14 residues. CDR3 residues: CASSPAETRYGYTF. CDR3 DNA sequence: TGTGCCAGCAGCCCCGCAGAGACCCGCTATGGCTACACCTTC.

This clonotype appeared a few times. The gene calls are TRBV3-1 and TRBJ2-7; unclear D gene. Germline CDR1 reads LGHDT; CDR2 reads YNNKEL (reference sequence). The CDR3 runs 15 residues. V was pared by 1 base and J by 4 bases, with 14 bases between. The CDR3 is CASSQVACGFYEQYF. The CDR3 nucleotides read TGTGCCAGCAGCCAAGTGGCTTGTGGCTTTTACGAGCAGTACTTC.

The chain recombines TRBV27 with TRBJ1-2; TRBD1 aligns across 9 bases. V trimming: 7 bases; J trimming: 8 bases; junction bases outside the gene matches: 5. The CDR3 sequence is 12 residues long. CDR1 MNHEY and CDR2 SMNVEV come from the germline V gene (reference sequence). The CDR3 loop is CASTGTGSGYTF. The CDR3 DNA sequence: TGTGCCAGCACCGGGACAGGGAGCGGCTACACCTTC.

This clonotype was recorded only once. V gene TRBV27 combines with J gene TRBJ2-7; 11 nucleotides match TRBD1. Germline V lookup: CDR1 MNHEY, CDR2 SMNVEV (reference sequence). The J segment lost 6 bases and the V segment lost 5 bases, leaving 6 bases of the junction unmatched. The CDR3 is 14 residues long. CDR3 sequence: CASSIRDRGSEQYF. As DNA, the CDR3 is TGTGCCAGCAGTATCCGGGACAGGGGGAGCGAGCAGTACTTC.

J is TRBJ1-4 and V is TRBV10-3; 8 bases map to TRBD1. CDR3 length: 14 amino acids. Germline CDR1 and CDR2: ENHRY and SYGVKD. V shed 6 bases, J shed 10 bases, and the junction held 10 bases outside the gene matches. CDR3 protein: CAIRRQGKEGKLFF. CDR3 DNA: TGTGCCATCAGGAGACAGGGGAAAGAGGGAAAACTGTTTTTT.

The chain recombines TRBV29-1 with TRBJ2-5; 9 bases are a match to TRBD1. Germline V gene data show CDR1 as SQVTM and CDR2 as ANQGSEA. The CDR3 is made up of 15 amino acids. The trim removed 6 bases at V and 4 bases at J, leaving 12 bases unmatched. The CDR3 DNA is TGCAGCGTCCCCGACAGGGGGTGGGGAGGAGAGACCCAGTACTTC. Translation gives CSVPDRGWGGETQYF.

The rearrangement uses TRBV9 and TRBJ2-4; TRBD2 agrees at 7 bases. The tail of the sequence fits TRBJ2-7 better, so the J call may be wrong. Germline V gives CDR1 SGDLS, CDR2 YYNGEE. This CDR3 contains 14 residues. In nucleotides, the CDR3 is TGTGCCAGCAGCGCCCGGGACTACCTCAGCGAGCAGTACTTC. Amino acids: CASSARDYLSEQYF.